These 2 T cell receptor beta chains came from one sample sequenced in a study of blood T cell repertoires in COVID-19. Sequenced by immunoSEQ multiplex PCR; TCRdb stores in-frame clones only, minus some. Seen here are around 470,000 clones, about 88% observed once, and the top ten hold roughly 0.84%. Sequencing was done on a sample of peripheral blood. All receptors derive from a man younger than 35 with COVID-19, enrolled during active disease.

The rearrangement joins TRBV5-1 to TRBJ2-7; 9 bases line up with TRBD2. Germline-derived CDR1 and CDR2 are SGHRS and YFSETQ. The CDR3 extends over 18 amino acids. J was trimmed by 7 bases and V by 3 bases; bases with no gene match: 20. CDR3 nucleotide sequence: TGCGCCAGCAGCTCTGGCGGGGGGGTGCCAACGCAAAGTAGGGAGCAGTACTTC. It yields the protein CASSSGGGVPTQSREQYF.

The rearrangement uses TRBV7-9 and TRBJ2-2; D is unresolved. The germline gives CDR1 SEHNR, CDR2 FQNEAQ (reference sequence). CDR3 size: 14 residues. V lost 2 bases to trimming and J lost 3 bases, with 7 bases between them. The CDR3 loop is CASSLLRHTGELFF. CDR3 DNA sequence: TGTGCCAGCAGCTTATTGAGGCACACCGGGGAGCTGTTTTTT.